What follows is one T cell receptor beta chain and its context. The sample originates from a study of blood T cell repertoires in COVID-19. Study as a whole: There were acute and convalescent COVID-19 samples, and they came from the United States, Italy and Spain. In each case, the material was cDNA or gDNA derived from T cells, B-cell-depleted T cells, or PBMCs.

Each participant's cohort was designated according to participant-reported clinical history. Cohort 3 recovery required two negative PCRs, clearance, or symptom resolution. Clones were sequenced by immunoSEQ multiplex PCR, and TCRdb holds only the in-frame ones, with some missing. The sample has roughly 400,000 clones, 80% to 95% seen once. Trimming pared 0 bases from V and 3 bases from J, leaving 8 bases between. This CDR3 contains 14 residues. CDR1 and CDR2 (germline): SGHRS, YFSETQ. The origin of this receptor is a man younger than 35 who had recovered from COVID-19. The rearrangement uses TRBV5-1 and TRBJ2-3; D possibly corresponds to TRBD1 (5 bases). The sequencing sample was made of PBMCs or T cells enriched from blood (not recorded which). The CDR3 loop reads CASSLDKGTDTQYF. The CDR3 coding sequence is TGCGCCAGCAGCTTGGATAAGGGGACAGATACGCAGTATTTT.